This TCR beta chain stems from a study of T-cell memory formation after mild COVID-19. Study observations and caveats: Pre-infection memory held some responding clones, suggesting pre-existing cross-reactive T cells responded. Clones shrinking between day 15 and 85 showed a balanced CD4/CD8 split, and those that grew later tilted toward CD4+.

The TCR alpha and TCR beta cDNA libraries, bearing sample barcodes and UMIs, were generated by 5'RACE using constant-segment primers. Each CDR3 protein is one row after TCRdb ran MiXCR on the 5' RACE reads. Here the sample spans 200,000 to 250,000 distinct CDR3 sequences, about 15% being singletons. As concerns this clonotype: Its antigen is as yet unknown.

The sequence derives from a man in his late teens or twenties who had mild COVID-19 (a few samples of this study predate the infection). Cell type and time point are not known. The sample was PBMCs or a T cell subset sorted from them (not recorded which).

CDR3: CASSPPTSGPQETQYF. The CDR3 region has the DNA TGCGCCAGCAGCCCACCTACTAGCGGACCGCAAGAGACCCAGTACTTC. This sequence joins TRBV5-1 and TRBJ2-5, with TRBD2 matching 8 bases. Unmatched junction bases numbered 10, after V lost 4 bases and J lost 2 bases. CDR1 is SGHRS and CDR2 is YFSETQ in the germline V gene. The CDR3 runs 16 residues.